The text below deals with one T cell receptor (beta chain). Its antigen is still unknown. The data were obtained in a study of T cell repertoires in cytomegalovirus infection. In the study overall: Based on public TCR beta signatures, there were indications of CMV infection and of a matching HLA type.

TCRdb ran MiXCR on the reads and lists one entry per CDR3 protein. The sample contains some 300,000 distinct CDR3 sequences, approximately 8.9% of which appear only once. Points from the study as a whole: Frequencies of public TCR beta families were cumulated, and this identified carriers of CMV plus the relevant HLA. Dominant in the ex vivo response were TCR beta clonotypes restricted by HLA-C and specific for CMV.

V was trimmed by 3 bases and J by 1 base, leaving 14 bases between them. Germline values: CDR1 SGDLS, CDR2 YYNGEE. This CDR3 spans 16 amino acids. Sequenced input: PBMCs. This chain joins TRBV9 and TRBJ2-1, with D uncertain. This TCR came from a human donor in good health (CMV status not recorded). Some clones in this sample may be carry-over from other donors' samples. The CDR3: CASSDSSSLSYNEQFF. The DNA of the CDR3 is TGTGCCAGCAGCGACAGCTCCTCCCTTTCCTACAATGAGCAGTTCTTC.